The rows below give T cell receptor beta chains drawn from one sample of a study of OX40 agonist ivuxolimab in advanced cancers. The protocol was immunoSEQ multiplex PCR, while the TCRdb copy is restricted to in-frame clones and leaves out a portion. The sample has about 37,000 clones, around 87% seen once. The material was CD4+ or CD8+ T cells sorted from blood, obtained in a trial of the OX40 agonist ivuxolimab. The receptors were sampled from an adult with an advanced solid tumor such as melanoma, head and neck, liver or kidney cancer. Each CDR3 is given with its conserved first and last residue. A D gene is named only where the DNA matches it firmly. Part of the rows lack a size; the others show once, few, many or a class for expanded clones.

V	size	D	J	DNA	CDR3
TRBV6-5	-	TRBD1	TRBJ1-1	TGTGCCAGCAGTTACTCCAATGGACAGGCCGGAGCTTTCTTT	CASSYSNGQAGAFF
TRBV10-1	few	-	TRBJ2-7	TGCGCCAGCAGTGAGGGGATGGGGGATCAGTACTTC	CASSEGMGDQYF
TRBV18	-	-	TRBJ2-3	TGTGCCAGCTCACCGCAGGAAGGGAAGTTTAGCACAGATACGCAGTATTTT	CASSPQEGKFSTDTQYF
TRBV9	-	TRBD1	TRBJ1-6	TGTGCCAGCAGTCGACAGGGGGCGACTTCACCCCTCCACTTT	CASSRQGATSPLHF
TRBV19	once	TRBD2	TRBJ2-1	TGTGCCAGTAGCCCTCCGGGACTAGACTACAATGAGCAGTTCTTC	CASSPPGLDYNEQFF
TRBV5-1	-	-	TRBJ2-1	TGCGCCAGCACAGGACTTCACAATGAGCAGTTCTTC	CASTGLHNEQFF
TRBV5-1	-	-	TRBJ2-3	TGCGCCAGCAGCTCGCGACTAGGCGCAGATACGCAGTATTTT	CASSSRLGADTQYF
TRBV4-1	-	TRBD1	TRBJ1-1	TGCGCCAGCAGCCAACACCTGCCAGGGGGCGAGGGGTCTTTCTTT	CASSQHLPGGEGSFF
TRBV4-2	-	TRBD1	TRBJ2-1	TGTGCCAGCAGCTGGTTTCGACAGGGGGGGTATGAGCAGTTCTTC	CASSWFRQGGYEQFF
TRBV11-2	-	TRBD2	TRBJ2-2	TGTGCCAGCAGCTCAAGACTAGCGACGATGATATCTACCGGGGAGCTGTTTTTT	CASSSRLATMISTGELFF
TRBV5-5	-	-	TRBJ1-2	TGTGCCAGCAGCTTCACAGGGTTTGGCTACACCTTC	CASSFTGFGYTF
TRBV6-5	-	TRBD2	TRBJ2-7	TGTGCCAGCAGTTACAGGCAAGCGGGGCCCTACGAGCAGTACTTC	CASSYRQAGPYEQYF
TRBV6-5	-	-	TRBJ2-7	TGTGCCAGCGGGTACAGCGTCTCCTACGAGCAGTACTTC	CASGYSVSYEQYF
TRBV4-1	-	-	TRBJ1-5	TGCGCCAGCAGCCAAGATCCCCAGGGGAGTGCGCAGAATCAGCCCCAGCATTTT	CASSQDPQGSAQNQPQHF
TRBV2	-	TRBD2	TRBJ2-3	TGTGCCAGCATGTCGGGACTAGCGGGGGATTTT	CASMSGLAGDF
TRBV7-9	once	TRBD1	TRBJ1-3	TGTGCCAGCAGCAGCGACAGGGAGTCTGGAAACACCATATATTTT	CASSSDRESGNTIYF
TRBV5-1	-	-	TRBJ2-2	TGCGCCAGCCAGCGACAGGGAGGCACCGGGGAGCTGTTTTTT	CASQRQGGTGELFF